This T cell receptor beta chain came from a study of OX40 agonist ivuxolimab in advanced cancers. In the study overall: A male proportion of just over 80% was recorded, with mean age approximately 57 years and range 23 to 79.

Profiling relied on immunoSEQ multiplex PCR, and the TCRdb table lists in-frame clones only, not all of them. The sample contains roughly 15,000 clones, around 90% of which appear only once. Looked up from germline, CDR1 is SNHLY and CDR2 is FYNNEI. V was clipped by 6 bases and J by 2 bases, with 10 bases between them. The CDR3 contains 13 residues. The TCR sequence derives from an adult with an advanced solid tumor such as melanoma, head and neck, liver or kidney cancer. The chain joins TRBV2 to TRBJ1-2; D remains ambiguous. The input for sequencing was CD4+ or CD8+ T cells sorted from blood, taken in a trial of the OX40 agonist ivuxolimab. CDR3 sequence reads: CASRARENYGYTF. CDR3 nucleotides: TGTGCCAGCAGGGCTAGAGAAAACTATGGCTACACCTTC.